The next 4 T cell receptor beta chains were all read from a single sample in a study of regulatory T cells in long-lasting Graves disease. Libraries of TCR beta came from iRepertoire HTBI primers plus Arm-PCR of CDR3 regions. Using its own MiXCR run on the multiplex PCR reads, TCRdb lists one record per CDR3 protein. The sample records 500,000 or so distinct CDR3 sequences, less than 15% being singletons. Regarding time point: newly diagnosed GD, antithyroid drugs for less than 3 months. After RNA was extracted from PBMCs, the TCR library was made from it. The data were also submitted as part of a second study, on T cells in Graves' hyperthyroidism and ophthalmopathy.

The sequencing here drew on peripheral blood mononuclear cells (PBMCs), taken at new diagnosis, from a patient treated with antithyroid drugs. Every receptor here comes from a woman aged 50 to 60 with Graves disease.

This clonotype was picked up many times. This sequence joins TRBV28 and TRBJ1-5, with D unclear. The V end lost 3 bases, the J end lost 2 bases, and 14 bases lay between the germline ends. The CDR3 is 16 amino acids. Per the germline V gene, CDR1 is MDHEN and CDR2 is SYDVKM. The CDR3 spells CASSFDEGYGNQPQHF. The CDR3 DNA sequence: TGTGCCAGCAGTTTTGACGAGGGCTATGGCAATCAGCCCCAGCATTTT. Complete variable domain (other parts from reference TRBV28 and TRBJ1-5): DVKVTQSSRYLVKRTGEKVFLECVQDMDHENMFWYRQDPGLGLRLIYFSYDVKMKEKGDIPEGYSVSREKKERFSLILESASTNQTSMYLCASSFDEGYGNQPQHFGDGTRLSIL.

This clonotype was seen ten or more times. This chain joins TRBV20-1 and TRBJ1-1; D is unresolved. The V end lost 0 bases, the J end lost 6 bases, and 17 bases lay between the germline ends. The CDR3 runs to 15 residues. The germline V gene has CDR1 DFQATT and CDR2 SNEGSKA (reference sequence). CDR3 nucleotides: TGCAGTGCTAGAGATCGAGGCGCGCAGAGCGCTGAAGCTTTCTTT. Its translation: CSARDRGAQSAEAFF.

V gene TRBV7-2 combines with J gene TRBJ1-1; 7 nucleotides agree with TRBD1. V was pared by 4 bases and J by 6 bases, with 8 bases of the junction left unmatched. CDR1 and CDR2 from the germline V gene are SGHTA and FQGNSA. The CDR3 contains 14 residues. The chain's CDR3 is CASSYTGAHAEAFF. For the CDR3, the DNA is TGTGCCAGCAGCTACACAGGGGCCCACGCTGAAGCTTTCTTT.

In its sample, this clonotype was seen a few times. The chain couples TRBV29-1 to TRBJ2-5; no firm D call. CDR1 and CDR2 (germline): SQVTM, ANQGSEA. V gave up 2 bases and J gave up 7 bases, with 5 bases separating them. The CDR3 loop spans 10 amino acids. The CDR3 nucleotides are TGCAGCGTTGAAATTGGGACCCAGTACTTC. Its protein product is CSVEIGTQYF.